What follows are 3 T cell receptor beta chains derived from one specimen sequenced in a study of Graves' ophthalmopathy and Graves' hyperthyroidism. Amplification of TCR beta CDR3 regions used RNA transcripts. The authors performed first-round RT-PCR with HTBI primers and then a second-round multiplex PCR. TCRdb recomputed calls from the multiplex PCR reads with MiXCR, one row per CDR3 protein. The data hold 350,000 to 400,000 distinct CDR3 sequences, with about 16% observed a single time. The sequencing sample was made of peripheral blood. The receptors here all came from a woman aged 18-29 years with Graves' ophthalmopathy.

This clonotype was seen at least ten times. V is TRBV6-2 or TRBV6-3 and J is TRBJ1-5; perhaps TRBD1 as D (5 bases). The V end lost 5 bases, the J end lost 7 bases, and 15 bases lay between the germline ends. This CDR3 has 14 amino acids. Germline values: CDR1 MNHEY, CDR2 SVGEGT. The CDR3, as DNA: TGTGCCAGCAGTAAGGAACGGGGGAACCAGCCCCAGCATTTT. Translation gives CASSKERGNQPQHF.

This clonotype was seen repeatedly, ten times or more. V usage is TRBV6-1 and J usage is TRBJ1-6; D not certain. The CDR3 length is 18 residues. The V gene lost 3 bases and the J gene lost 0 bases, with 15 bases spanning the gap. Looked up from germline, CDR1 is MNHNS and CDR2 is SASEGT. The CDR3 coding sequence is TGTGCCAGCAGTGACGGCGGTGCGTTCAGCTCCTATAATTCACCCCTCCACTTT. Residues: CASSDGGAFSSYNSPLHF.

This clonotype was seen at least ten times. This rearrangement joins TRBV18 to TRBJ2-7; 11 bases fit TRBD1. The CDR3 covers 16 residues. Per germline, CDR1 KGHSH and CDR2 LQKENI. V lost 5 bases, J lost 2 bases, and 8 bases stayed unmatched. CDR3 coding DNA: TGTGCCAGCTCATCGGCCACGGGACAGGGGGCCTACGAGCAGTACTTC. It encodes CASSSATGQGAYEQYF.